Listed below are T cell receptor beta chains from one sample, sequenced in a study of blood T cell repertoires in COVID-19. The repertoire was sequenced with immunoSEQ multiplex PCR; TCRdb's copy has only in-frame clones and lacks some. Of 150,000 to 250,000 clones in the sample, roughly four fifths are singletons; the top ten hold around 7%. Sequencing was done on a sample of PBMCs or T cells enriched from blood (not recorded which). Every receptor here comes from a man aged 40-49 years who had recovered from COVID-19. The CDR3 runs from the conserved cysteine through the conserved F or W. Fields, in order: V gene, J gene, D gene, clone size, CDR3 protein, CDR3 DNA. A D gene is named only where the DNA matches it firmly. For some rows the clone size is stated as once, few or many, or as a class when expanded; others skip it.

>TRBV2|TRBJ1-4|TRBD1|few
CASSIQGAREKLFF
TGTGCCAGCAGTATACAGGGGGCACGGGAAAAACTGTTTTTT
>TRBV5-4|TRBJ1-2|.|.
CASSLDLKVRNYGYTF
TGTGCCAGCAGCTTGGACCTTAAAGTGAGGAACTATGGCTACACCTTC
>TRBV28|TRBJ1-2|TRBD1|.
CASSFRSGGYWAYTF
TGTGCCAGCAGTTTTAGGTCAGGGGGCTATTGGGCCTACACCTTC
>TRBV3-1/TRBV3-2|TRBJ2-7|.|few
CASSQATGSYEQYF
TGTGCCAGCAGCCAGGCGACAGGATCCTACGAGCAGTACTTC
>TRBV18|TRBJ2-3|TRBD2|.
CASSPRLAGVTDTQYF
TGTGCCAGCTCACCACGACTAGCGGGGGTCACAGATACGCAGTATTTT
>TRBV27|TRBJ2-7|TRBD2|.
CASSLTSGNYEQYF
TGTGCCAGCAGTTTAACTAGCGGGAACTACGAGCAGTACTTC
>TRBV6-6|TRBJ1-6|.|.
CASRTGFISPLHF
TGTGCCAGCAGAACAGGGTTCATTTCCCCCCTCCACTTT
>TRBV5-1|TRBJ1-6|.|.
CASSLAHFLNNSPLHF
TGCGCCAGCAGCTTGGCCCACTTTTTGAATAATTCACCCCTCCACTTT
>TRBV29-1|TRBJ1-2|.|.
CSARGNGGYTF
TGCAGCGCCCGGGGGAATGGGGGCTACACCTTC
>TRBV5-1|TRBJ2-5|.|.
CASSLFYSRQRGVETQYF
TGCGCCAGCAGCTTGTTTTATTCGAGACAGCGCGGAGTGGAGACCCAGTACTTC
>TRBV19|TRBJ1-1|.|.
CASSITVNTEAFF
TGTGCCAGTAGTATTACGGTGAACACTGAAGCTTTCTTT
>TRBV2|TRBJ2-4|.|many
CASREPGDFDLQNIQYF
TGTGCCAGCAGGGAGCCCGGGGACTTCGACTTACAAAACATTCAGTACTTC
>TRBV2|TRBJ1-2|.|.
CATLLQITTGGGSGYTF
TGTGCCACCCTACTACAGATCACTACTGGAGGTGGAAGTGGCTACACCTTC
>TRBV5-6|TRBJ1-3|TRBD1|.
CASSWDRGPGNTIYF
TGTGCCAGCAGCTGGGACAGGGGGCCTGGAAACACCATATATTTT
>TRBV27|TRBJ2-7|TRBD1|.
CASSSAGGNEQYF
TGTGCCAGCAGTTCGGCAGGGGGCAACGAGCAGTACTTC
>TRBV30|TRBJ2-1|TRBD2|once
CAWNRGLAENEQFF
TGTGCCTGGAACCGGGGACTAGCGGAAAATGAGCAGTTCTTC
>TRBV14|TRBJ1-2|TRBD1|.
CASSQVGQGYYGYTF
TGTGCCAGCAGCCAAGTAGGACAGGGCTACTATGGCTACACCTTC
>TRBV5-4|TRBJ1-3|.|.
CASSFGGSLSGNTIYF
TGTGCCAGCAGCTTCGGGGGGTCGCTCTCTGGAAACACCATATATTTT
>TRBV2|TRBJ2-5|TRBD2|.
CASSEVLAGGPPRETQYF
TGTGCCAGCAGTGAAGTACTAGCGGGGGGGCCCCCCAGAGAGACCCAGTACTTC
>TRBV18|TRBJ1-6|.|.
CASSPPRVAGLRDNSPLHF
TGTGCCAGCTCACCACCGCGGGTGGCAGGACTTAGGGATAATTCACCCCTCCACTTT
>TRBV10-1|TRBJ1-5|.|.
CASRVRRQPQHF
TGCGCCAGCAGGGTGCGGCGTCAGCCCCAGCATTTT
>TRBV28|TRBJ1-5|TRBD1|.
CASGDRGNQPQHF
TGTGCCAGTGGGGACAGGGGCAATCAGCCCCAGCATTTT
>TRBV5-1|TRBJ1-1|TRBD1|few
CASSIRPGQGLFRNTEAFF
TGCGCCAGCTCAATTCGTCCCGGACAGGGGTTATTTAGGAACACTGAAGCTTTCTTT
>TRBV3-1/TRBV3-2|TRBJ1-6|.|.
CASSQVSVAPLHF
TGTGCCAGCAGCCAAGTGAGTGTTGCACCCCTCCACTTT
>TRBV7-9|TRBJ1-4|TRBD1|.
CASSFPTGETNEKLFF
TGTGCCAGCAGCTTCCCCACAGGGGAAACTAATGAAAAACTGTTTTTT
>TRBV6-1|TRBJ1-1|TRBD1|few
CASSGPTGQGSTEAFF
TGTGCCAGCAGTGGACCTACGGGACAGGGGAGCACTGAAGCTTTCTTT
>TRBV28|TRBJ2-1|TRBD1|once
CASSFAGQGQDGQFF
TGTGCCAGCAGTTTTGCGGGACAGGGACAGGACGGGCAGTTCTTC
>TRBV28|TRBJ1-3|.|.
CASSRRGSGDTIYF
TGTGCCAGCAGTCGTCGTGGCTCAGGGGACACCATATATTTT
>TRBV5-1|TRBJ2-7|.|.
CASSLADSGYEQYF
TGCGCCAGCAGCTTGGCAGACAGTGGCTACGAGCAGTACTTC
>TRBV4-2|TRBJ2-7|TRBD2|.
CASSQDLSGGWYEQYF
TGTGCCAGCAGCCAAGATCTCAGCGGGGGATGGTACGAGCAGTACTTC
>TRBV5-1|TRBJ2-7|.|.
CAINLPRILEQYF
TGCGCCATCAACCTCCCCCGTATACTCGAGCAGTACTTC
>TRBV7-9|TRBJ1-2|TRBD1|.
CASSGYGTATSNYGYTF
TGTGCCAGCAGCGGGTACGGGACAGCAACGTCTAACTATGGCTACACCTTC
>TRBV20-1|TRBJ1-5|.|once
CSASRGPSNQPQHF
TGCAGTGCTAGTCGAGGGCCGAGCAATCAGCCCCAGCATTTT
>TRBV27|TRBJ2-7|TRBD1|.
CASRQNRDRAYF
TGTGCCAGCAGGCAGAACCGGGACAGGGCATACTTC
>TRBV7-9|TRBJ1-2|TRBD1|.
CASRLEGALGYTF
TGTGCCAGCAGACTCGAGGGGGCTCTTGGCTACACCTTC
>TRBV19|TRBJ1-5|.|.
CASSTRQYSNQPQHF
TGTGCCAGTAGTACCCGACAGTATAGCAATCAGCCCCAGCATTTT
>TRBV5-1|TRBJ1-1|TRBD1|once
CASSARTGPPYTEAFF
TGCGCCAGCAGCGCAAGGACAGGACCACCATACACTGAAGCTTTCTTT